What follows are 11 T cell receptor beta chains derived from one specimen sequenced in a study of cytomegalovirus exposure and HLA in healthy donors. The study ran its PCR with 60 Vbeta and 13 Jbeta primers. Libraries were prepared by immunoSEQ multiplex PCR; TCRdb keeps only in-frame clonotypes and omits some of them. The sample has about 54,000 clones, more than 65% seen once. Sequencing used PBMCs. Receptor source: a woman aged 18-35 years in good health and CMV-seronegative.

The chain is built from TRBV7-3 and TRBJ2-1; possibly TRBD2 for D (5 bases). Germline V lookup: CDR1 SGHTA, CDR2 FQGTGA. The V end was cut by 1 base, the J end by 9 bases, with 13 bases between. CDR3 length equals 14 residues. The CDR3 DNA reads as TGTGCCAGCAGCTTAATTCTAGCAAAGGGTGAGCAGTTCTTC. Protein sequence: CASSLILAKGEQFF.

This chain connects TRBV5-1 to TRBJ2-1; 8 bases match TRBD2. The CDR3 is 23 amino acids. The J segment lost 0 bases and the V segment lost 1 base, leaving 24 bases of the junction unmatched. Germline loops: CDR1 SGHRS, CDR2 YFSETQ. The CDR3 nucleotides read TGCGCCAGCAGCTTGAGCACACCCGAGCTAGCGGGTACTCTGTTCGCCTCCTACAATGAGCAGTTCTTC. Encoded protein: CASSLSTPELAGTLFASYNEQFF.

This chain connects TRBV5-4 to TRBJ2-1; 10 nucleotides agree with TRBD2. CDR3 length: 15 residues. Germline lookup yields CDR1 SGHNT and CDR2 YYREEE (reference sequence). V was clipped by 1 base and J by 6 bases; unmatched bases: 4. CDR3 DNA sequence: TGTGCCAGCAGCTTGAGGCTAGCGGGAGTCAATGAGCAGTTCTTC. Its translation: CASSLRLAGVNEQFF. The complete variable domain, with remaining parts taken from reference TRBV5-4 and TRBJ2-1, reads ETGVTQSPTHLIKTRGQQVTLRCSSQSGHNTVSWYQQALGQGPQFIFQYYREEENGRGNFPPRFSGLQFPNYSSELNVNALELDDSALYLCASSLRLAGVNEQFFGPGTRLTVL.

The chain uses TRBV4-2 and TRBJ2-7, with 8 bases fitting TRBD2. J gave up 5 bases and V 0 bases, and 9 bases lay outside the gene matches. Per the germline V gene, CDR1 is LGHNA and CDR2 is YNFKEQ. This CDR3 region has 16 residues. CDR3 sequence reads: CASSQETPAGVHEQYF. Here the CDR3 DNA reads TGTGCCAGCAGCCAAGAAACCCCAGCGGGAGTCCACGAGCAGTACTTC.

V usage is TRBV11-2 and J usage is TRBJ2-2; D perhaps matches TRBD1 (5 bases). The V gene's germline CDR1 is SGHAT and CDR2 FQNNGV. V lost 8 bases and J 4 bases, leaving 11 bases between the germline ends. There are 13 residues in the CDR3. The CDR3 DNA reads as TGTGCCAGCGTCAGGGCGGCCACCGGGGAGCTGTTTTTT. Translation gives CASVRAATGELFF.

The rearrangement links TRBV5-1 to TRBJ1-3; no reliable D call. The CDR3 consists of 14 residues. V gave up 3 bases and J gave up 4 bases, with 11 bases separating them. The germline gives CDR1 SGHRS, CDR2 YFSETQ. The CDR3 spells CASSSQSGGNTIYF. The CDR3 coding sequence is TGCGCCAGCAGCTCCCAGTCGGGAGGAAACACCATATATTTT.

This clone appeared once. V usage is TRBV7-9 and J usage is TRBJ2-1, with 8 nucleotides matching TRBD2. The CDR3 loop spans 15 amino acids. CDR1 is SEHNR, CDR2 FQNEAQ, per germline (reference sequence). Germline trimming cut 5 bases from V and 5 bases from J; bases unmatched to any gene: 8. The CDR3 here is CASSPRTSRDNEQFF. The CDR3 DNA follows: TGTGCCAGCAGCCCTCGGACTAGCAGAGACAATGAGCAGTTCTTC. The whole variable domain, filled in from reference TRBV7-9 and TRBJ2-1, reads DTGVSQNPRHKITKRGQNVTFRCDPISEHNRLYWYRQTLGQGPEFLTYFQNEAQLEKSRLLSDRFSAERPKGSFSTLEIQRTEQGDSAMYLCASSPRTSRDNEQFFGPGTRLTVL.

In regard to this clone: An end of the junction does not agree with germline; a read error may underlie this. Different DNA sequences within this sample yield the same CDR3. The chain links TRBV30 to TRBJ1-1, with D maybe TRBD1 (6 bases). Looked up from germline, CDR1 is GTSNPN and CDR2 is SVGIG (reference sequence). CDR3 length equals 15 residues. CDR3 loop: CAWKGPTGLGTEAFF. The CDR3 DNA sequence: TGTGCCTGGAAGGGCCCAACAGGGTTGGGCACTGAAGCCTTCTTT.

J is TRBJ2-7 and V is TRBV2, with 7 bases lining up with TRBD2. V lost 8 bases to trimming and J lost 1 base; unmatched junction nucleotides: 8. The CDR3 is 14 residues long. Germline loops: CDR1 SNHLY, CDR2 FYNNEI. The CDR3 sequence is CASQRRGTSYEQYF. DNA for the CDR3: TGTGCCAGCCAGAGGCGGGGGACTTCCTACGAGCAGTACTTC.

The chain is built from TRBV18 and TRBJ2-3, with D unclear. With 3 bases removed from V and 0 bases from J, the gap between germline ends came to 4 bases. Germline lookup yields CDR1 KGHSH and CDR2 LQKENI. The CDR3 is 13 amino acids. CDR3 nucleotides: TGTGCCAGCTCACCGTCTAGCACAGATACGCAGTATTTT. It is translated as CASSPSSTDTQYF.

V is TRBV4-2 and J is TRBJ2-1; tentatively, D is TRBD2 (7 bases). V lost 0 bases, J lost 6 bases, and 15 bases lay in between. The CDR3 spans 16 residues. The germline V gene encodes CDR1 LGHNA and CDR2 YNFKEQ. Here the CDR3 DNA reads TGTGCCAGCAGCCAAGATGGAGGGGGAGGGCCCAATGAGCAGTTCTTC. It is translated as CASSQDGGGGPNEQFF.